This T cell receptor beta chain is from a study of shared clonotypes between healthy human individuals. Study summary: Researchers assigned three CD4 naive, three CD4 memory, two CD8 naive and one CD8 memory plate to each donor.

Germline CDR1 is MNHEY and CDR2 is SMNVEV (reference sequence). V gave up 0 bases and J gave up 4 bases, with 16 bases separating them. The CDR3 length is 17 residues. Naive CD8 cells were CD45RO-negative, positively selected for CCR7, excluding terminally differentiated effector memory CD45RA+ cells. The table came from immunoSEQ multiplex PCR; TCRdb's copy has only in-frame clones and leaves some out. The sample comprises around 2,100,000 clones, roughly 94% of which are singletons, and around 1.2% rests with the top ten. The sequencing sample was made of naive CD8+ T cells sorted from blood. The V and J genes are TRBV27 and TRBJ2-1; D may be TRBD1 or TRBD2 (5 bases each). This clonotype originated in a man aged 18-30 years in good health. CDR3 coding DNA: TGTGCCAGCAGTTTATCGGGTCGAGGGGCCCGTTACAATGAGCAGTTCTTC. Translation gives CASSLSGRGARYNEQFF.